The 27 T cell receptor beta chains given below trace back to one sample, sequenced in a study of a mutant IDH1 vaccine in newly diagnosed glioma. Time point reported: week 11, during vaccination. Doses of 300 ug of mutant IDH1 20-mer peptide were given with topical imiquimod. These receptors have no known antigen. TCRdb's table, derived via immunoSEQ multiplex PCR, lists solely in-frame clones and lacks some. Seen here are tens of thousands of clones, 60% to 80% observed once, and the top ten hold approximately 9.5%. The input for sequencing was PBMCs, taken from a glioma patient whose treatment included an IDH1 peptide vaccine. These receptors were obtained from a woman aged 18-29 years with glioma.

This clone was counted a few times. V usage is TRBV19 and J usage is TRBJ1-4; D remains unclear. CDR3 length equals 16 residues. Trimming took off 3 bases at V and 1 base at J, with 12 bases between the two ends. Germline V gives CDR1 LNHDA, CDR2 SQIVND (reference sequence). CDR3 bases: TGTGCCAGTAGTATCGGAGCAGCTGAAACTAATGAAAAACTGTTTTTT. It translates to CASSIGAAETNEKLFF.

The chain is built from TRBV5-1 and TRBJ1-3; no firm D call. The CDR3 sequence is 15 residues long. V lost 1 base to trimming and J lost 1 base, with 9 bases between them. Germline V gives CDR1 SGHRS, CDR2 YFSETQ. In DNA form, the CDR3 reads TGCGCCAGCAGCTTGTTCGTGGGTTCTGGAAACACCATATATTTT. It translates to CASSLFVGSGNTIYF.

The chain has TRBV6-5 and TRBJ1-1, with 7 bases matching TRBD1. This CDR3 spans 14 amino acids. The V gene's germline CDR1 is MNHEY and CDR2 SVGAGI. V was pared by 4 bases and J by 2 bases, with 4 bases of the junction left unmatched. For the CDR3, the DNA is TGTGCCAGCAGTTTGGAGGGGGCAAACACTGAAGCTTTCTTT. This gives the protein CASSLEGANTEAFF.

This chain connects TRBV25-1 to TRBJ2-7; D is undetermined. CDR1 and CDR2 from the germline V gene are MGHDK and SYGVNS. V was clipped by 6 bases and J by 5 bases, with 14 bases between them. This CDR3 contains 13 residues. The CDR3 protein is CASRESNSDEQYF. The DNA for the CDR3 is TGTGCCAGCAGAGAGTCAAATTCAGACGAGCAGTACTTC.

The chain joins TRBV2 to TRBJ1-1; TRBD1 might be the D (6 bases). V was pared by 4 bases and J by 5 bases, with 20 bases between. The CDR3 has 16 residues. Germline lookup yields CDR1 SNHLY and CDR2 FYNNEI. The CDR3 DNA sequence: TGTGCCAGCAGTGCAGGGGCCGACCGGTCTGGGACTGAAGCTTTCTTT. Translation gives CASSAGADRSGTEAFF.

The sample holds a few counts of this clone. The chain uses TRBV18 and TRBJ1-5, with TRBD1 matching over 7 bases. The CDR3 length is 14 residues. The germline V gene has CDR1 KGHSH and CDR2 LQKENI. V lost 5 bases and J lost 5; bases outside the gene matches: 6. CDR3 amino acids: CASSAGQADQPQHF. The CDR3 DNA is TGTGCCAGCTCAGCAGGACAGGCTGATCAGCCCCAGCATTTT.

V and J are TRBV6-5 and TRBJ2-7; D possibly corresponds to TRBD1 (6 bases). The CDR3 has 14 amino acids. The germline gives CDR1 MNHEY, CDR2 SVGAGI. V lost 5 bases and J lost 3, with 14 bases in between. Written as DNA, the CDR3 is TGTGCCAGCAGTCCCGCCAGGGGAGTCTACGAGCAGTACTTC. Amino acid sequence: CASSPARGVYEQYF.

In this sample, this clone turned up a few times. The V call is TRBV7-2, the J call TRBJ2-7, with 9 bases that match TRBD2. CDR1 is SGHTA and CDR2 is FQGNSA in the germline V gene. This CDR3 has 14 residues. The ends lost 5 bases at V and 5 bases at J; junction bases unmatched: 7. CDR3 DNA: TGTGCCAGCAGCCCTCGACTAGCGGTCGACGAGCAGTACTTC. Translated: CASSPRLAVDEQYF.

The rearrangement joins TRBV4-3 to TRBJ1-4; 9 bases map to TRBD1. The CDR3 contains 15 residues. Germline V gives CDR1 LGHNA, CDR2 YSLEER. With 4 bases clipped from V and 8 bases from J, the junction kept 8 bases outside the gene matches. The CDR3 DNA is TGCGCCAGCAGCCGCAACAGGGGGCTCGGAGAAAAACTGTTTTTT. Protein product: CASSRNRGLGEKLFF.

The chain combines TRBV6-4 with TRBJ2-3; TRBD2 matches 8 bases. The length of the CDR3 is 14 residues. Germline V gene lookup returns CDR1 MRHNA and CDR2 SNTAGT. The ends lost 3 bases at V and 4 bases at J; junction bases unmatched: 3. The CDR3 loop reads CASSEGTSSDTQYF. CDR3 bases: TGTGCCAGCAGTGAAGGGACTAGTTCAGATACGCAGTATTTT.

This clone was seen a handful of times. The chain combines TRBV5-6 with TRBJ1-1, with TRBD1 identical over 10 bases. This CDR3 comprises 13 residues. The germline V gene encodes CDR1 SGHDT and CDR2 YYEEEE. V shed 4 bases and J 5 bases; nucleotides not matched to a gene: 2. CDR3 amino acids: CASSRDRGTEAFF. The CDR3 DNA follows: TGTGCCAGCAGCAGGGACAGGGGAACTGAAGCTTTCTTT.

This chain uses TRBV18 with TRBJ2-6; D not resolved. Germline assignment: CDR1 KGHSH and CDR2 LQKENI. The CDR3 length is 14 residues. Trimming left V 8 bases short and J 0 bases short, with 8 bases between. The CDR3 DNA follows: TGTGCCAGCAAAAGGAACTCTGGGGCCAACGTCCTGACTTTC. Translated, it gives CASKRNSGANVLTF.

This chain links TRBV2 with TRBJ2-7; 13 bases agree with TRBD2. V shed 2 bases, J shed 7 bases, and the junction held 5 bases outside the gene matches. The germline CDR1 and CDR2 sequences are SNHLY and FYNNEI. The CDR3 length is 15 residues. The CDR3 here is CASSEPGLAGVEQYF. In nucleotides, the CDR3 is TGTGCCAGCAGTGAACCCGGACTAGCGGGGGTTGAGCAGTACTTC. Complete variable domain (other parts from reference TRBV2 and TRBJ2-7): EPEVTQTPSHQVTQMGQEVILRCVPISNHLYFYWYRQILGQKVEFLVSFYNNEISEKSEIFDDQFSVERPDGSNFTLKIRSTKLEDSAMYFCASSEPGLAGVEQYFGPGTRLTVT.

The chain combines TRBV10-3 with TRBJ2-2, with 7 bases lining up with TRBD1. This CDR3 contains 15 residues. V trimming: 6 bases; J trimming: 2 bases; junction bases outside the gene matches: 6. Germline V gene sequence: CDR1 ENHRY, CDR2 SYGVKD. CDR3: CAIRLTGINTGELFF. CDR3 nucleotides: TGTGCCATCAGACTGACAGGGATAAACACCGGGGAGCTGTTTTTT.

This rearrangement joins TRBV6-1 to TRBJ1-4; D not resolved. This CDR3 has 15 amino acids. CDR1 is MNHNS, CDR2 SASEGT, per germline. Trimming pared 1 base from V and 7 bases from J, leaving 13 bases between. The CDR3 reads CASSEDPRAFEKLFF. In DNA form, the CDR3 reads TGTGCCAGCAGTGAAGACCCCCGGGCCTTTGAAAAACTGTTTTTT.

This chain links TRBV12-5 with TRBJ1-1, with a weak D call TRBD1 (5 bases). The V and J ends lost 3 bases and 2 bases respectively, with 7 bases between them. CDR3 size: 13 residues. CDR1 is LGHNT, CDR2 FRNRAP, per germline. CDR3 sequence (DNA): TGTGCTAGTGGTTTCAGGGCCAACACTGAAGCTTTCTTT. Its translation is CASGFRANTEAFF.

This chain joins TRBV7-2 and TRBJ2-1, with D possibly being TRBD1 or TRBD2 (6 bases each). Germline V gene data show CDR1 as SGHTA and CDR2 as FQGNSA. There are 16 residues in the CDR3. V was shortened by 1 base and J by 8 bases, with 18 bases between the two germline ends. The CDR3 protein is CASSLVGGQAGHEQFF. In DNA form, the CDR3 reads TGTGCCAGCAGCTTAGTAGGGGGGCAAGCTGGGCATGAGCAGTTCTTC. The full variable domain, in which reference TRBV7-2 and TRBJ2-1 provide the parts outside the CDR3, is GAGVSQSPSNKVTEKGKDVELRCDPISGHTALYWYRQSLGQGLEFLIYFQGNSAPDKSGLPSDRFSAERTGGSVSTLTIQRTQQEDSAVYLCASSLVGGQAGHEQFFGPGTRLTVL.

The J gene is TRBJ2-1, the V gene TRBV5-1; 7 bases are shared with TRBD1. The CDR3 totals 15 residues. Germline loops: CDR1 SGHRS, CDR2 YFSETQ. The junction had 8 bases not matched to a gene; V was cut back by 5 bases and J by 3 bases. This CDR3 is CASSEMGQNYNEQFF. The CDR3 DNA reads TGCGCCAGCAGTGAGATGGGACAGAACTACAATGAGCAGTTCTTC. The whole variable domain, remainder taken from reference TRBV5-1 and TRBJ2-1, is KAGVTQTPRYLIKTRGQQVTLSCSPISGHRSVSWYQQTPGQGLQFLFEYFSETQRNKGNFPGRFSGRQFSNSRSEMNVSTLELGDSALYLCASSEMGQNYNEQFFGPGTRLTVL.

This chain joins TRBV2 and TRBJ2-3; D is unclear. CDR1 SNHLY and CDR2 FYNNEI come from the germline V gene. V was cut by 6 bases and J by 2 bases, with 6 bases left in between. The CDR3 has 12 residues. The CDR3 DNA is TGTGCCAGCAGACCAGTCACAGATACGCAGTATTTT. Amino acids: CASRPVTDTQYF.

This chain links TRBV5-6 with TRBJ2-2, with a possible D match to TRBD1 (5 bases). The CDR3 has 13 residues. The ends were cut back, 3 bases at V and 6 bases at J, with 9 bases in the middle. The V gene's germline CDR1 is SGHDT and CDR2 YYEEEE. CDR3 coding DNA: TGTGCCAGCAGCTGGGGCCGGTCCGGGGAGCTGTTTTTT. It is translated as CASSWGRSGELFF.

The rearrangement joins TRBV11-2 to TRBJ2-3; TRBD2 agrees at 8 bases. Per the germline V gene, CDR1 is SGHAT and CDR2 is FQNNGV. Unmatched junction bases numbered 5, after V lost 3 bases and J lost 3 bases. The CDR3 has 15 amino acids. The CDR3, as DNA: TGTGCCAGCAGCTTTAGAGCGGGAGCAACAGATACGCAGTATTTT. Translated, it gives CASSFRAGATDTQYF.

The genes are TRBV25-1 and TRBJ1-2, with unresolved D. V lost 4 bases to trimming and J lost 1 base, with 7 bases between them. CDR3 length equals 13 residues. Per the germline V gene, CDR1 is MGHDK and CDR2 is SYGVNS. CDR3 in DNA: TGTGCCAGCAGTGTCCCGGGTAACTATGGCTACACCTTC. This translates into CASSVPGNYGYTF.

Only a few counts were recorded for this clone. This rearrangement joins TRBV27 to TRBJ2-2; D might be TRBD2 (6 bases). This CDR3 contains 14 residues. V dropped 5 bases and J dropped 6 bases, with 13 bases sitting between them. CDR1 and CDR2 from the germline V gene are MNHEY and SMNVEV (reference sequence). CDR3 sequence reads: CASSTTSQAGELFF. The DNA for the CDR3 is TGTGCCAGCAGTACCACTAGCCAGGCCGGGGAGCTGTTTTTT.

This rearrangement joins TRBV29-1 to TRBJ1-5, with 11 nucleotides matching TRBD1. The trim removed 7 bases at V and 6 bases at J, leaving 8 bases unmatched. Germline V gives CDR1 SQVTM, CDR2 ANQGSEA. This CDR3 is 14 amino acids long. CDR3 sequence (DNA): TGCAGCGCCGGCGGGGACAGGGGGAGTCAGCCCCAGCATTTT. It translates to CSAGGDRGSQPQHF.

CDR3 region: CASSIMGVGEQYF. The CDR3 DNA reads as TGTGCCAGTAGTATAATGGGAGTTGGAGAGCAGTACTTC. The chain joins TRBV19 to TRBJ2-7; D might be TRBD2 (5 bases). The CDR3 is 13 residues long. The V end was cut by 2 bases, the J end by 7 bases, with 12 bases between. In germline, CDR1 is LNHDA, CDR2 SQIVND (reference sequence).

V and J are TRBV27 and TRBJ1-1; the match to TRBD1 covers 7 bases. CDR1 and CDR2 from the germline V gene are MNHEY and SMNVEV (reference sequence). V was clipped by 5 bases and J by 1 base; unmatched bases: 7. The CDR3 covers 15 residues. DNA for the CDR3: TGTGCCAGCAGTCCTCCGGACAGGCAGAACACTGAAGCTTTCTTT. Translating it yields CASSPPDRQNTEAFF.

The chain joins TRBV28 to TRBJ2-2; D is perhaps TRBD1 (6 bases). Germline V gene lookup returns CDR1 MDHEN and CDR2 SYDVKM. The V gene lost 6 bases and the J gene lost 4 bases, with 12 bases spanning the gap. This CDR3 has 14 amino acids. CDR3 loop: CASRRQAATGELFF. CDR3 DNA: TGTGCCAGCAGGAGACAGGCGGCCACCGGGGAGCTGTTTTTT.